This T cell receptor beta chain was identified in a study of cytomegalovirus exposure and HLA in healthy donors. This clone has a single count. The antigen remains unidentified. Study outcomes and limitations: In a later analysis, TCR beta V- and J-gene trimming showed a link to a missense DCLRE1C variant. Some TCR beta chains (approximately 180 of them) were listed as cytomegalovirus-associated. Cytomegalovirus status was reportedly diagnosed by the classifier with high specificity and sensitivity.

Germline CDR1 MNHNY, CDR2 SVGAGI (reference sequence). Germline trimming cut 5 bases from V and 0 bases from J; bases unmatched to any gene: 5. This CDR3 spans 15 amino acids. This PCR relied on a set of 60 Vbeta primers and 13 Jbeta primers. Only in-frame clones appear in the TCRdb table, and some are missing; sequencing was by immunoSEQ multiplex PCR. Altogether around 64,000 clones are present, 70% to 80% being singletons, with the ten largest covering 7.8%. This chain uses TRBV6-6 with TRBJ1-2; 8 bases agree with TRBD1. The receptor's source is a man between 18 and 35 years old in good health and CMV-seropositive. The sample taken for sequencing was PBMCs. In DNA form, the CDR3 reads TGTGCCAGCAGTCCGCAGGGGGCGCCTAACTATGGCTACACCTTC. Translation gives CASSPQGAPNYGYTF.